What follows are 19 T cell receptor beta chains derived from one specimen sequenced in a study of T cells in Graves' hyperthyroidism and ophthalmopathy. RNA transcripts were the template for amplifying TCR beta CDR3 regions. RT-PCR in the first round (using the HTBI primer set) targeted the TCR CDR3. Via MiXCR, TCRdb re-called the multiplex PCR reads, giving one row per CDR3 protein. The sample includes hundreds of thousands of distinct CDR3 sequences, less than 25% of them seen just once. Sequencing was carried out using blood. The receptors come from a man aged 25 to 40 with Graves' ophthalmopathy.

The rearrangement links TRBV20-1 to TRBJ2-5; 8 positions match TRBD1. This CDR3 is 13 amino acids long. V shed 4 bases and J 3 bases; nucleotides not matched to a gene: 4. The germline gives CDR1 DFQATT, CDR2 SNEGSKA (reference sequence). DNA for the CDR3: TGCAGTGCTACCCAGGGGGCCGAAGAGACCCAGTACTTC. Translating gives CSATQGAEETQYF.

This clonotype was counted once. J is TRBJ2-6 and V is TRBV19; the D is unclear. There are 15 residues in the CDR3. Germline V gene data show CDR1 as LNHDA and CDR2 as SQIVND (reference sequence). V lost 7 bases, J lost 0 bases, and 10 bases lay in between. In DNA, the CDR3 is TGTGCCAGTAACCATATAAGCTCTGGGGCCAACGTCCTGACTTTC. It specifies CASNHISSGANVLTF.

J is TRBJ2-3 and V is TRBV3-1, with 10 bases identical to TRBD2. With V trimmed by 1 base and J by 0 bases, 7 bases remained unmatched. CDR3 length: 18 residues. The germline V gene encodes CDR1 LGHDT and CDR2 YNNKEL (reference sequence). For the CDR3, the DNA is TGTGCCAGCAGCCAAGGCGGACTAGCGGATCCTAGCACAGATACGCAGTATTTT. This encodes CASSQGGLADPSTDTQYF.

This clonotype has more than one count but fewer than ten. The chain recombines TRBV7-9 with TRBJ2-1, with TRBD2 matching over 11 bases. Looked up from germline, CDR1 is SEHNR and CDR2 is FQNEAQ (reference sequence). J lost 5 bases, V lost 1 base, and 7 bases had no gene match. The length of the CDR3 is 17 residues. In DNA form, the CDR3 reads TGTGCCAGCAGCTTAGGTTTCGGACTAGCGGGTAACAATGAGCAGTTCTTC. As protein: CASSLGFGLAGNNEQFF.

This clonotype was detected a few times. This chain joins TRBV14 and TRBJ2-2; D unresolved. The V gene's germline CDR1 is SGHDN and CDR2 FVKESK. Trimming took off 1 base at V and 3 bases at J, with 6 bases between the two ends. The CDR3 has 14 amino acids. Here the CDR3 DNA reads TGTGCCAGCAGCCAAGTTTTTGACACCGGGGAGCTGTTTTTT. Its translation: CASSQVFDTGELFF.

This clonotype was recorded a few times. This chain connects TRBV19 to TRBJ2-1; 8 bases align to TRBD2. The CDR3 sequence is 15 residues long. V trimming: 5 bases; J trimming: 2 bases; junction bases outside the gene matches: 5. Germline V gene lookup returns CDR1 LNHDA and CDR2 SQIVND (reference sequence). This chain's CDR3 is CASSHRGGTYNEQFF. CDR3 bases: TGTGCCAGTAGTCATCGGGGGGGGACCTACAATGAGCAGTTCTTC.

This clonotype was seen at least ten times. The CDR3 spells CASSLAGLSYYEQYF. Here the CDR3 DNA reads TGTGCCAGCAGCTTAGCAGGGCTTAGTTACTACGAGCAGTACTTC. The genes are TRBV11-2 and TRBJ2-7; D is possibly TRBD1 (5 bases). The CDR3 totals 15 residues. CDR1 is SGHAT, CDR2 FQNNGV, per germline. V lost 1 base to trimming and J lost 3 bases, with 13 bases between them. Full variable domain (rest looked up from reference TRBV11-2 and TRBJ2-7): EAGVAQSPRYKIIEKRQSVAFWCNPISGHATLYWYQQILGQGPKLLIQFQNNGVVDDSQLPKDRFSAERLKGVDSTLKIQPAKLEDSAVYLCASSLAGLSYYEQYFGPGTRLTVT.

Only a few counts were recorded for this clonotype. V is TRBV25-1 and J is TRBJ1-1; the match to TRBD1 covers 9 bases. Germline lookup yields CDR1 MGHDK and CDR2 SYGVNS. The CDR3 is made up of 13 amino acids. The V segment lost 4 bases and the J segment 10 bases; nucleotides outside the gene matches: 7. The CDR3 bases are TGTGCCAGCAGTGTAGGGACAGGGTTTCTAGCTTTCTTT. Translated: CASSVGTGFLAFF. Filled out from reference TRBV25-1 and TRBJ1-1, the complete variable domain reads EADIYQTPRYLVIGTGKKITLECSQTMGHDKMYWYQQDPGMELHLIHYSYGVNSTEKGDLSSESTVSRIRTEHFPLTLESARPSHTSQYLCASSVGTGFLAFFGQGTRLTVV.

The V call is TRBV28, the J call TRBJ1-2; no reliable D call. This CDR3 is built from 12 residues. The germline gives CDR1 MDHEN, CDR2 SYDVKM. V shed 8 bases and J shed 0 bases, with 7 bases lying between them. CDR3 nucleotides: TGTGCCAGCGTAGGATCTAACTATGGCTACACCTTC. Translation gives CASVGSNYGYTF.

In this sample, this clonotype turned up many times. This sequence joins TRBV3-1 and TRBJ2-3, with 8 bases matching TRBD2. V was pared by 8 bases and J by 4 bases, with 8 bases of the junction left unmatched. Germline CDR1 LGHDT, CDR2 YNNKEL (reference sequence). This CDR3 has 14 residues. The CDR3 region has the DNA TGTGCCAGCTATTCCAGCGGGAGAGCAGATACGCAGTATTTT. Translation: CASYSSGRADTQYF.

This clonotype appeared many times. The chain has TRBV13 and TRBJ1-1, with TRBD1 matching 12 bases. J was trimmed by 6 bases and V by 5 bases; bases with no gene match: 7. From germline, CDR1 is PRHDT and CDR2 FYEKMQ (reference sequence). The CDR3 has 15 amino acids. Here the CDR3 reads CASSRRGTGGPEAFF. The DNA of the CDR3 is TGTGCCAGCAGCCGGAGGGGGACAGGGGGCCCTGAAGCTTTCTTT.

This clonotype appeared many times. The chain has TRBV12-3 or TRBV12-4 and TRBJ1-4; D gene uncertain. This CDR3 spans 14 amino acids. Trimming cost V 5 bases and J 3 bases, with 10 bases left between them. The CDR3 DNA follows: TGTGCCAGCAGTCTCAGTGGATCTAATGAAAAACTGTTTTTT. This codes for CASSLSGSNEKLFF.

Many counts were recorded for this clonotype. This CDR3 is CSAGPPPGTSSYNEQFF. The CDR3 nucleotides read TGCAGTGCCGGGCCTCCACCCGGGACTAGCAGTTACAATGAGCAGTTCTTC. V and J are TRBV20-1 and TRBJ2-1, with 9 bases fitting TRBD2. V lost 6 bases to trimming and J lost 4 bases; unmatched junction nucleotides: 16. The V gene's germline CDR1 is DFQATT and CDR2 SNEGSKA (reference sequence). CDR3 length equals 17 residues.

This clonotype was seen a handful of times. The chain employs TRBV5-1 and TRBJ2-7; TRBD1 matches 11 bases. Per germline, CDR1 SGHRS and CDR2 YFSETQ. V shed 5 bases and J 4 bases; nucleotides not matched to a gene: 11. The CDR3 is 16 amino acids. This chain's CDR3 is CASRPGQGARLYEQYF. The CDR3 region has the DNA TGCGCCAGCAGACCAGGACAGGGGGCTCGTCTGTACGAGCAGTACTTC. Full variable domain (rest looked up from reference TRBV5-1 and TRBJ2-7): KAGVTQTPRYLIKTRGQQVTLSCSPISGHRSVSWYQQTPGQGLQFLFEYFSETQRNKGNFPGRFSGRQFSNSRSEMNVSTLELGDSALYLCASRPGQGARLYEQYFGPGTRLTVT.

The rearrangement joins TRBV11-2 to TRBJ2-2, with 12 nucleotides matching TRBD2. The germline gives CDR1 SGHAT, CDR2 FQNNGV. With V trimmed by 4 bases and J by 6 bases, 6 bases remained unmatched. This CDR3 spans 16 amino acids. The CDR3 nucleotides are TGTGCCAGCAGCTCAAGACTAGCGGGAGAGCCCGGGGAGCTGTTTTTT. Protein sequence: CASSSRLAGEPGELFF.

This chain joins TRBV19 and TRBJ2-2; possible D gene TRBD2, 5 bases. Germline CDR1 LNHDA, CDR2 SQIVND (reference sequence). V lost 4 bases to trimming and J lost 6 bases, with 15 bases between them. The CDR3 runs 15 residues. The CDR3 DNA reads TGTGCCAGTAGTACCCCGGGATCCCTTCCCGGGGAGCTGTTTTTT. Protein product: CASSTPGSLPGELFF.

The chain carries TRBV12-3 or TRBV12-4 and TRBJ1-4; TRBD1 matches 11 bases. The CDR3 length is 15 residues. The trim removed 6 bases at V and 12 bases at J, leaving 12 bases unmatched. The CDR3 DNA reads TGTGCCAGCAGCCGGGACAGGGGGAGCTTCTCCGAACTGTTTTTT. Translation gives CASSRDRGSFSELFF.

The sample holds many counts of this clonotype. J is TRBJ2-3 and V is TRBV3-1, with 13 nucleotides matching TRBD2. Germline assignment: CDR1 LGHDT and CDR2 YNNKEL (reference sequence). V was clipped by 6 bases and J by 6 bases; unmatched bases: 3. The CDR3 is 14 residues long. The CDR3 loop reads CASRGLAGADTQYF. The CDR3 nucleotides read TGTGCCAGCAGAGGACTAGCGGGAGCCGATACGCAGTATTTT.

Only a few counts were recorded for this clonotype. J is TRBJ1-5 and V is TRBV2; TRBD1 aligns across 8 bases. The trim removed 7 bases at V and 7 bases at J, leaving 15 bases unmatched. Germline V lookup: CDR1 SNHLY, CDR2 FYNNEI. CDR3 length: 16 amino acids. In DNA form, the CDR3 reads TGTGCCAGCACTCGGACAGGGAGGCCCTTGGGGCAGCCCCAGCATTTT. Protein product: CASTRTGRPLGQPQHF.